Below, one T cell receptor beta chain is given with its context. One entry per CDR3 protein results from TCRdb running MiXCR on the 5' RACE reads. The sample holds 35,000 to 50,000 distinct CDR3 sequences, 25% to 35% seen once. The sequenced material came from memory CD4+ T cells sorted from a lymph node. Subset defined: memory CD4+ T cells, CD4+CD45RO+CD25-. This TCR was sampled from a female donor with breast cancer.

CDR3 nucleotides: TGCGCCAGCAGCCAAGAAGGACAGAAAAACACCGGGGAGCTGTTTTTT. It specifies CASSQEGQKNTGELFF. V is TRBV4-1 and J is TRBJ2-2; possibly TRBD1 for D (6 bases). This CDR3 comprises 16 residues. CDR1 is MGHRA, CDR2 YSYEKL, per germline. Between the trimmed V and J ends, which lost 0 bases and 2 bases, there was a span of 10 bases.